This passage covers 32 T cell receptor beta chains from one sample sequenced in a study of blood T cell repertoires in COVID-19. TCRdb's copy holds only in-frame clones and misses some; the assay was immunoSEQ multiplex PCR. The sample yields 200,000 to 300,000 clones, 75% to 85% seen once. The sample comprised peripheral blood. The receptor set was obtained from a woman aged 55-69 years with active or convalescent COVID-19.

Of note for this clone: This same CDR3 is encoded by further DNA sequences in the sample. The chain employs TRBV18 and TRBJ2-3; no firm D call. Trimming took 2 bases from V and 4 from J, leaving 7 bases between them. The CDR3 loop spans 13 amino acids. Germline lookup yields CDR1 KGHSH and CDR2 LQKENI. The CDR3 loop is CASSPSLADTQYF. The CDR3 DNA follows: TGTGCCAGCTCACCAAGCCTCGCAGATACGCAGTATTTT.

The V and J genes are TRBV30 and TRBJ2-7, with 8 bases that match TRBD1. Germline V lookup: CDR1 GTSNPN, CDR2 SVGIG (reference sequence). Unmatched junction bases numbered 6, after V lost 0 bases and J lost 2 bases. The CDR3 length is 15 residues. CDR3 in amino acids: CAWSVQDRVTYEQYF. CDR3 DNA sequence: TGTGCCTGGAGTGTCCAGGACAGGGTGACCTACGAGCAGTACTTC. The full variable domain, its missing parts supplied by reference TRBV30 and TRBJ2-7, is SQTIHQWPATLVQPVGSPLSLECTVEGTSNPNLYWYRQAAGRGLQLLFYSVGIGQISSEVPQNLSASRPQDRQFILSSKKLLLSDSGFYLCAWSVQDRVTYEQYFGPGTRLTVT.

The V gene is TRBV18, the J gene TRBJ2-2, with TRBD1 as a possible D gene (6 bases). V lost 3 bases and J lost 1, with 6 bases in between. CDR1 is KGHSH and CDR2 is LQKENI in the germline V gene. The CDR3 sequence is 14 residues long. This chain's CDR3 is CASSPTGNTGELFF. DNA for the CDR3: TGTGCCAGCTCACCGACAGGGAACACCGGGGAGCTGTTTTTT.

Comment on this clone: Different DNA sequences within this sample yield the same CDR3. The chain is built from TRBV10-3 and TRBJ2-1; TRBD2 agrees at 9 bases. Trimming took 7 bases from V and 4 from J; bases not matched to a gene: 2. CDR1 and CDR2 from the germline V gene are ENHRY and SYGVKD. The CDR3 is made up of 13 amino acids. The CDR3 DNA sequence: TGTGCCATCACTAGCGGGGTTTACAATGAGCAGTTCTTC. Translation: CAITSGVYNEQFF.

The J gene is TRBJ2-3, the V gene TRBV5-1, with 13 bases identical to TRBD2. J gave up 6 bases and V 5 bases, and 6 bases lay outside the gene matches. The CDR3 loop spans 15 amino acids. Germline values: CDR1 SGHRS, CDR2 YFSETQ. The CDR3 DNA follows: TGCGCCAGCAGGCAAGGACTAGCGGGGGTGGATACGCAGTATTTT. Encoded protein: CASRQGLAGVDTQYF.

This clone was seen only once. This chain's CDR3 is CASSPTPYQETQYF. CDR3 DNA sequence: TGTGCCAGCTCACCCACTCCGTACCAAGAGACCCAGTACTTC. The chain uses TRBV18 and TRBJ2-5; D unresolved. The germline V gene has CDR1 KGHSH and CDR2 LQKENI. The V end lost 3 bases, the J end lost 0 bases, and 8 bases lay between the germline ends. The CDR3 is made up of 14 amino acids.

V and J are TRBV11-2 and TRBJ2-2; 7 bases fit TRBD1. Germline V gene data show CDR1 as SGHAT and CDR2 as FQNNGV. The CDR3 covers 13 residues. Germline trimming cut 2 bases from V and 6 bases from J; bases unmatched to any gene: 0. CDR3 sequence (DNA): TGTGCCAGCAGCTTAACAGGGGCCGGGGAGCTGTTTTTT. As protein: CASSLTGAGELFF.

The chain carries TRBV7-8 and TRBJ1-4, with D perhaps TRBD1 (6 bases). This CDR3 has 13 amino acids. V was clipped by 9 bases and J by 4 bases, with 12 bases between them. Germline V lookup: CDR1 SGHVS, CDR2 FQNEAQ. The DNA of the CDR3 is TGTGCCAGTAGCACAGGGCTTAATGAAAAACTGTTTTTT. This translates into CASSTGLNEKLFF. Supplemented by reference TRBV7-8 and TRBJ1-4, the full variable domain reads GAGVSQSPRYKVAKRGQDVALRCDPISGHVSLFWYQQALGQGPEFLTYFQNEAQLDKSGLPSDRFFAERPEGSVSTLKIQRTQQEDSAVYLCASSTGLNEKLFFGSGTQLSVL.

V usage is TRBV18 and J usage is TRBJ1-2, with a possible D match to TRBD1 (5 bases). The CDR3 covers 12 residues. Per the germline V gene, CDR1 is KGHSH and CDR2 is LQKENI. Trimming stripped 8 bases from V and 1 base from J, with 8 bases between. CDR3 DNA sequence: TGTGCCAGCCGCGGGGGTAACTATGGCTACACCTTC. The encoded protein is CASRGGNYGYTF.

The chain is built from TRBV19 and TRBJ1-1; 8 bases fit TRBD1. CDR1 LNHDA and CDR2 SQIVND come from the germline V gene (reference sequence). The CDR3 consists of 14 residues. The V gene end was trimmed by 7 bases and the J gene end by 4 bases; junction bases not matched to a gene: 8. CDR3 residues: CASKTDRASTEAFF. In DNA, the CDR3 is TGTGCCAGTAAGACGGACAGGGCTAGCACTGAAGCTTTCTTT.

CDR3 coding DNA: TGTGCCAGCAGCCCAACAGGGGTTGCTTACGGGGAGCTGTTTTTT. Translating gives CASSPTGVAYGELFF. The chain is built from TRBV9 and TRBJ2-2; 7 bases are a match to TRBD1. V was clipped by 4 bases and J by 7 bases; unmatched bases: 10. This CDR3 spans 15 amino acids. The germline gives CDR1 SGDLS, CDR2 YYNGEE.

The V gene is TRBV18, the J gene TRBJ2-5; 13 nucleotides align to TRBD2. Germline trimming cut 3 bases from V and 5 bases from J; bases unmatched to any gene: 3. Germline CDR1 KGHSH, CDR2 LQKENI. The CDR3 totals 15 residues. The CDR3 reads CASSPPGLAGETQYF. The CDR3, as DNA: TGTGCCAGCTCACCTCCGGGACTAGCGGGGGAGACCCAGTACTTC.

The rearrangement links TRBV30 to TRBJ1-1; D remains unclear. With 0 bases removed from V and 0 bases from J, the gap between germline ends came to 5 bases. This CDR3 has 13 residues. Germline values: CDR1 GTSNPN, CDR2 SVGIG (reference sequence). The CDR3 loop reads CAWSVHVNTEAFF. CDR3 sequence (DNA): TGTGCCTGGAGTGTACATGTGAACACTGAAGCTTTCTTT. Based on the CDR3 plus reference TRBV30 and TRBJ1-1, the full variable domain is SQTIHQWPATLVQPVGSPLSLECTVEGTSNPNLYWYRQAAGRGLQLLFYSVGIGQISSEVPQNLSASRPQDRQFILSSKKLLLSDSGFYLCAWSVHVNTEAFFGQGTRLTVV.

The chain couples TRBV18 to TRBJ1-2; tentatively, D is TRBD1 (6 bases). The germline gives CDR1 KGHSH, CDR2 LQKENI. V lost 3 bases and J lost 5, with 10 bases in between. The CDR3 extends over 13 amino acids. CDR3 coding DNA: TGTGCCAGCTCACCGACCACAGGGTATGGCTACACCTTC. Residues: CASSPTTGYGYTF.

DNA for the CDR3: TGTGCCAGCAGCCGGGAGCTTAATGAAAAACTGTTTTTT. Its translation: CASSRELNEKLFF. V gene TRBV14 combines with J gene TRBJ1-4; D is undetermined. The V gene's germline CDR1 is SGHDN and CDR2 FVKESK. CDR3 size: 13 residues. Trimming left V 4 bases short and J 4 bases short, with 7 bases between.

This chain connects TRBV30 to TRBJ2-5, with a weak D call TRBD1 (7 bases). There are 15 residues in the CDR3. Germline CDR1 is GTSNPN and CDR2 is SVGIG (reference sequence). V was clipped by 1 base and J by 4 bases, with 16 bases between them. Written as DNA, the CDR3 is TGTGCCTGGAGTGGGAGGGGGCCCCCACGAGAGACCCAGTACTTC. This sequence encodes CAWSGRGPPRETQYF.

The chain combines TRBV19 with TRBJ1-5, with TRBD1 matching over 11 bases. From germline, CDR1 is LNHDA and CDR2 SQIVND (reference sequence). This CDR3 spans 16 amino acids. V gave up 5 bases and J gave up 4 bases; unmatched junction bases: 7. The chain's CDR3 is CASSPHRDRGNQPQHF. The CDR3 coding sequence is TGTGCCAGTAGTCCGCACCGGGACAGGGGGAATCAGCCCCAGCATTTT.

The rearrangement joins TRBV27 to TRBJ1-1; 10 bases align to TRBD1. With V trimmed by 8 bases and J by 1 base, 7 bases remained unmatched. The length of the CDR3 is 15 residues. Germline assignment: CDR1 MNHEY and CDR2 SMNVEV (reference sequence). This CDR3 is CASYPWTGGNTEAFF. The CDR3 coding sequence is TGTGCCAGCTACCCCTGGACAGGGGGGAACACTGAAGCTTTCTTT.

The V gene is TRBV6-6, the J gene TRBJ2-7, with TRBD2 identical over 8 bases. Germline V gene sequence: CDR1 MNHNY, CDR2 SVGAGI (reference sequence). CDR3 length: 16 amino acids. V lost 4 bases, J lost 4 bases, and 12 bases stayed unmatched. CDR3: CASSSRGGALAYEQYF. CDR3 sequence (DNA): TGTGCCAGCAGTTCCCGGGGGGGGGCGTTGGCGTACGAGCAGTACTTC.

The V gene is TRBV4-3, the J gene TRBJ1-6, with 11 positions matching TRBD1. The CDR3 contains 15 residues. V shed 4 bases and J 9 bases; nucleotides not matched to a gene: 5. Germline loops: CDR1 LGHNA, CDR2 YSLEER. Here the CDR3 DNA reads TGCGCCAGCAGCCTCGAGGGACAGGGGGGTTCACCCCTCCACTTT. This sequence encodes CASSLEGQGGSPLHF.

The J gene is TRBJ1-2, the V gene TRBV7-8; a possible D gene is TRBD1 (5 bases). The germline V gene encodes CDR1 SGHVS and CDR2 FQNEAQ. The CDR3 totals 12 residues. Deletions cut 2 bases from V and 8 bases from J, with 9 bases between. CDR3 amino acids: CASSLRGGGYTF. CDR3 bases: TGTGCCAGCAGCTTACGGGGGGGAGGCTACACCTTC. Combining the CDR3 with reference TRBV7-8 and TRBJ1-2 gives the whole variable domain GAGVSQSPRYKVAKRGQDVALRCDPISGHVSLFWYQQALGQGPEFLTYFQNEAQLDKSGLPSDRFFAERPEGSVSTLKIQRTQQEDSAVYLCASSLRGGGYTFGSGTRLTVV.

The rearrangement links TRBV9 to TRBJ2-1; D might be TRBD1 (6 bases). Between the trimmed V and J ends, which lost 3 bases and 6 bases, there was a span of 10 bases. Germline V gives CDR1 SGDLS, CDR2 YYNGEE. This CDR3 contains 13 residues. The CDR3 nucleotides are TGTGCCAGCAGCGCTAGAGGGGGCAATGAGCAGTTCTTC. This gives the protein CASSARGGNEQFF.

The chain is built from TRBV19 and TRBJ2-1, with D perhaps TRBD2 (5 bases). The germline V gene has CDR1 LNHDA and CDR2 SQIVND (reference sequence). The V end was cut by 5 bases, the J end by 0 bases, with 14 bases between. The CDR3 is 16 amino acids. CDR3 in DNA: TGTGCCAGTAGTTCCGGGATAGCGAGCTCCTACAATGAGCAGTTCTTC. Protein: CASSSGIASSYNEQFF.

The chain recombines TRBV14 with TRBJ1-2, with D perhaps matching TRBD1 (6 bases). V dropped 2 bases and J dropped 8 bases, with 12 bases sitting between them. Germline CDR1 SGHDN, CDR2 FVKESK. CDR3 length: 13 residues. The DNA of the CDR3 is TGTGCCAGCAGCCAAACACGGGGGGCCGGCTACACCTTC. Its protein product is CASSQTRGAGYTF. Full variable domain (remainder filled in from reference TRBV14 and TRBJ1-2): EAGVTQFPSHSVIEKGQTVTLRCDPISGHDNLYWYRRVMGKEIKFLLHFVKESKQDESGMPNNRFLAERTGGTYSTLKVQPAELEDSGVYFCASSQTRGAGYTFGSGTRLTVV.

The CDR3 here is CASGGGRTYEQYF. CDR3 nucleotides: TGTGCCAGCGGGGGGGGCAGAACCTACGAGCAGTACTTC. V is TRBV6-5 and J is TRBJ2-7; possibly TRBD2 for D (7 bases). Germline-derived CDR1 and CDR2 are MNHEY and SVGAGI. CDR3 length equals 13 residues. Between the trimmed V and J ends, which lost 8 bases and 2 bases, there was a span of 13 bases.

This chain uses TRBV4-2 with TRBJ1-2; 9 positions match TRBD1. V was clipped by 1 base and J by 7 bases; unmatched bases: 7. Germline V gene lookup returns CDR1 LGHNA and CDR2 YNFKEQ. This CDR3 region has 15 residues. CDR3 sequence reads: CASSQGDREGCGYTF. The DNA for the CDR3 is TGTGCCAGCAGCCAAGGGGACAGGGAGGGTTGTGGCTACACCTTC.

V usage is TRBV30 and J usage is TRBJ1-5; no reliable D call. The CDR3 contains 13 residues. The ends were cut back, 0 bases at V and 2 bases at J, with 5 bases in the middle. Germline values: CDR1 GTSNPN, CDR2 SVGIG (reference sequence). CDR3 in amino acids: CAWSVAGNQPQHF. The CDR3 region has the DNA TGTGCCTGGAGTGTGGCCGGCAATCAGCCCCAGCATTTT.

This rearrangement joins TRBV6-5 to TRBJ2-1; D ambiguous. Trimming cost V 6 bases and J 5 bases, with 11 bases left between them. The CDR3 runs to 13 residues. CDR1 and CDR2 (germline): MNHEY, SVGAGI. CDR3 DNA: TGTGCCAGCAGGACCCAGGTTGACAATGAGCAGTTCTTC. Translating it yields CASRTQVDNEQFF.

The chain has TRBV5-1 and TRBJ2-1, with D maybe TRBD1 (6 bases). The CDR3 is 17 amino acids. V lost 4 bases and J 4 bases, leaving 21 bases between the germline ends. Germline assignment: CDR1 SGHRS and CDR2 YFSETQ. The CDR3 coding sequence is TGCGCCAGCAGCCCCGGTCACGGTGGGGGCTCTTACAATGAGCAGTTCTTC. This codes for CASSPGHGGGSYNEQFF.

The CDR3 nucleotides read TGTGCCAGCAGCTTGTTATCTGGTCCCAGGGGGTCGAACTATGGCTACACCTTC. It yields the protein CASSLLSGPRGSNYGYTF. The rearrangement uses TRBV5-6 and TRBJ1-2, with 7 nucleotides matching TRBD1. With V trimmed by 1 base and J by 2 bases, 14 bases remained unmatched. The V gene's germline CDR1 is SGHDT and CDR2 YYEEEE. The CDR3 contains 18 residues. The whole variable domain, remainder taken from reference TRBV5-6 and TRBJ1-2, is DAGVTQSPTHLIKTRGQQVTLRCSPKSGHDTVSWYQQALGQGPQFIFQYYEEEERQRGNFPDRFSGHQFPNYSSELNVNALLLGDSALYLCASSLLSGPRGSNYGYTFGSGTRLTVV.

This chain connects TRBV6-5 to TRBJ2-3; 12 bases are shared with TRBD2. Unmatched junction bases numbered 5, after V lost 2 bases and J lost 5 bases. The V gene's germline CDR1 is MNHEY and CDR2 SVGAGI. The CDR3 has 16 residues. The CDR3 protein is CASSYGLAGGRDTQYF. CDR3 coding DNA: TGTGCCAGCAGTTACGGGCTAGCGGGGGGGCGAGATACGCAGTATTTT.

The rearrangement uses TRBV6-2 or TRBV6-3 and TRBJ1-2; tentatively, D is TRBD1 (5 bases). This CDR3 has 12 amino acids. Germline V lookup: CDR1 MNHEY, CDR2 SVGEGT. Deletions cut 6 bases from V and 5 bases from J, with 10 bases between. The CDR3 sequence is CASSQGLYGYTF. CDR3 bases: TGTGCCAGCAGCCAGGGACTATATGGCTACACCTTC.